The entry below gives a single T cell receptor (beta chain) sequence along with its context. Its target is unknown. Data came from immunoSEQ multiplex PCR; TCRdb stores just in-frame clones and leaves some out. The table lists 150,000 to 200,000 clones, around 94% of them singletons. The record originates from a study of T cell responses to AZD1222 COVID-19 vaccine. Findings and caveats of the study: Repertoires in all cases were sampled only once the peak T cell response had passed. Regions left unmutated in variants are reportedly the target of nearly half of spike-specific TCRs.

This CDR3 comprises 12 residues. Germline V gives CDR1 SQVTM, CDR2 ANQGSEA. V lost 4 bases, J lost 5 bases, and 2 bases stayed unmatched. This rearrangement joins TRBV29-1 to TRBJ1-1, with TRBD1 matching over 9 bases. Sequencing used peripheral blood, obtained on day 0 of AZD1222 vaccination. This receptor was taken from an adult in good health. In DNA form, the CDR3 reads TGCAGCGTTGGACAGGGGGTAACTGAAGCTTTCTTT. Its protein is CSVGQGVTEAFF.